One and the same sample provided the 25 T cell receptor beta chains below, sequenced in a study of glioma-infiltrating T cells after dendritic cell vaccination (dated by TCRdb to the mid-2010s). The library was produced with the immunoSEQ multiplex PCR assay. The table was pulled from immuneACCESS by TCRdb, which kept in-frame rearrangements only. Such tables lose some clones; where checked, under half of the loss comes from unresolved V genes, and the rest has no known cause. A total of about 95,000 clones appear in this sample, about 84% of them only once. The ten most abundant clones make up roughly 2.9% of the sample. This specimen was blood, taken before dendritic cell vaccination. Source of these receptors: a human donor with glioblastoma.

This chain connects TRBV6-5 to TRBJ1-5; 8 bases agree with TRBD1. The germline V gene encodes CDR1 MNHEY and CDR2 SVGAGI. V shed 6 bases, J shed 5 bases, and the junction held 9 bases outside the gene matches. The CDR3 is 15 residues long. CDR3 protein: CASSRDRRSDQPQHF. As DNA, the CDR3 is TGTGCCAGCAGCCGGGACAGGAGAAGCGATCAGCCCCAGCATTTT.

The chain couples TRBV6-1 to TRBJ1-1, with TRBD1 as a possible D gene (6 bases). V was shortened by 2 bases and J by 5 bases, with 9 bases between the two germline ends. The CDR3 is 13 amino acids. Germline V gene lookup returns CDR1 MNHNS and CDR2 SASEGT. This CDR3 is CASSEQGWTEAFF. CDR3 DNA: TGTGCCAGCAGTGAACAGGGGTGGACTGAAGCTTTCTTT.

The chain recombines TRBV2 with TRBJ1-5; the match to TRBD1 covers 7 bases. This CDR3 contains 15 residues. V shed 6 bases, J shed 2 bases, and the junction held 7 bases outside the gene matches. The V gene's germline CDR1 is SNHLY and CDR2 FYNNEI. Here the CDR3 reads CASRLGQAGNQPQHF. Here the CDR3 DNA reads TGTGCCAGCAGACTAGGACAGGCGGGCAATCAGCCCCAGCATTTT.

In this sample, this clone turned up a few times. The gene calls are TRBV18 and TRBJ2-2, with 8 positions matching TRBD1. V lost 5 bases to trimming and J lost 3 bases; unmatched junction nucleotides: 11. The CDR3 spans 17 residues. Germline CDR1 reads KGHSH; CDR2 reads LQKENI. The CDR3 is CASSATQGARDTGELFF. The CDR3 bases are TGTGCCAGCTCAGCAACGCAGGGGGCGCGGGACACCGGGGAGCTGTTTTTT. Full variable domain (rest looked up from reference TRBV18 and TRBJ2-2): NAGVMQNPRHLVRRRGQEARLRCSPMKGHSHVYWYRQLPEEGLKFMVYLQKENIIDESGMPKERFSAEFPKEGPSILRIQQVVRGDSAAYFCASSATQGARDTGELFFGEGSRLTVL.

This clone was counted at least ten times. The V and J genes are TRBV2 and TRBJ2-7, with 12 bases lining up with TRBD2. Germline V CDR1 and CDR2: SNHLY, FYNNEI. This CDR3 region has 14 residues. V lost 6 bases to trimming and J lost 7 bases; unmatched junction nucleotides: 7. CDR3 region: CASSVLTSGGEQYF. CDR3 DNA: TGTGCCAGCAGCGTACTAACTAGCGGGGGGGAGCAGTACTTC.

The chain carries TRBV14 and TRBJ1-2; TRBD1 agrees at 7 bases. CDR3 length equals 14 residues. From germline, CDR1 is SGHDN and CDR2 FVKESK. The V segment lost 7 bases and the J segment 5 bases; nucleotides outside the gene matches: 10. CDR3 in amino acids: CASNPLGTEYGYTF. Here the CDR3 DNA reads TGTGCCAGCAACCCATTGGGGACAGAATATGGCTACACCTTC. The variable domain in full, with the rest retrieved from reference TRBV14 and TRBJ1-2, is EAGVTQFPSHSVIEKGQTVTLRCDPISGHDNLYWYRRVMGKEIKFLLHFVKESKQDESGMPNNRFLAERTGGTYSTLKVQPAELEDSGVYFCASNPLGTEYGYTFGSGTRLTVV.

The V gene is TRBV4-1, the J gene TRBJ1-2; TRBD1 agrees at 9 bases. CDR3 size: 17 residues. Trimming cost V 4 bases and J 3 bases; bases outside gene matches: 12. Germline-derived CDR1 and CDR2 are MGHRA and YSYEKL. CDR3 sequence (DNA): TGCGCCAGCAGCCCCGCAGGAGGGACAGGGCCACACTATGGCTACACCTTC. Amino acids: CASSPAGGTGPHYGYTF.

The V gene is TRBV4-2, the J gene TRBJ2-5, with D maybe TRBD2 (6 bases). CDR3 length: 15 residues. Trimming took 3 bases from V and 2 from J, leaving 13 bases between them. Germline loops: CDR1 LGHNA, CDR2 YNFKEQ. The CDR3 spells CASSQLRDSQETQYF. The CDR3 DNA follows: TGTGCCAGCAGCCAGCTCCGGGACTCACAAGAGACCCAGTACTTC.

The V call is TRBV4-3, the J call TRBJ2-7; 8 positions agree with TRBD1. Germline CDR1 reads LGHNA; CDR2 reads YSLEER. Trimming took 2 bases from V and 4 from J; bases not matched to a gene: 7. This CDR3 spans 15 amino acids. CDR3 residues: CASSQRTGPGYEQYF. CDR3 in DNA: TGCGCCAGCAGCCAAAGGACAGGGCCGGGGTACGAGCAGTACTTC.

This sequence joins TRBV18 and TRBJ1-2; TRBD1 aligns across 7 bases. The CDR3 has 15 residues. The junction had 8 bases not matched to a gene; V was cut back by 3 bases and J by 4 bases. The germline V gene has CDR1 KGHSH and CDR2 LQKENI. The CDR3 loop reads CASSPGTGQIYGYTF. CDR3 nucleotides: TGTGCCAGCTCACCGGGGACGGGACAGATCTATGGCTACACCTTC.

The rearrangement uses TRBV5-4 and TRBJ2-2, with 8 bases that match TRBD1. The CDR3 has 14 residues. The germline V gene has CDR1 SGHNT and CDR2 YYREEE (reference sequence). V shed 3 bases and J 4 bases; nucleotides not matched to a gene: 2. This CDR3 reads CASSSRGPTGELFF. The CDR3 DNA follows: TGTGCCAGCAGCTCCAGGGGGCCCACCGGGGAGCTGTTTTTT.

This CDR3 reads CASSPGGTIYNEQFF. CDR3 DNA: TGTGCCAGCTCACCGGGAGGGACTATTTACAATGAGCAGTTCTTC. The V and J genes are TRBV18 and TRBJ2-1; 7 nucleotides align to TRBD2. Germline values: CDR1 KGHSH, CDR2 LQKENI. The CDR3 has 15 amino acids. J was trimmed by 4 bases and V by 3 bases; bases with no gene match: 6.

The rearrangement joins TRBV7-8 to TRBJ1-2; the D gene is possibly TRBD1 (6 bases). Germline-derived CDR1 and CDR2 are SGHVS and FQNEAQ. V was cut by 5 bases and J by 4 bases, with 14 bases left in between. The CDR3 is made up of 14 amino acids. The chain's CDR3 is CASSQTGLSYGYTF. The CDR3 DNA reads TGTGCCAGCAGCCAAACAGGGTTGTCCTATGGCTACACCTTC.

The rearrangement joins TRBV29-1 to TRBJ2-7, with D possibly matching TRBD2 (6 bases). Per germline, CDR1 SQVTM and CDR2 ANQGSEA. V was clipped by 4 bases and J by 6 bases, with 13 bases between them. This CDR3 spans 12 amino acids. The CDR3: CSVVGGMGEQYF. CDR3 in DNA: TGCAGCGTTGTGGGGGGTATGGGCGAGCAGTACTTC.

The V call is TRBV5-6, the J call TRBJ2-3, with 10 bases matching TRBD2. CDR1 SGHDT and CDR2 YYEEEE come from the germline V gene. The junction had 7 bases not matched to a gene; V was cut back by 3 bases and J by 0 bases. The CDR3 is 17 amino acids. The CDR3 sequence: CASSWPSLAGSTDTQYF. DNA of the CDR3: TGTGCCAGCAGCTGGCCCTCACTAGCGGGGAGCACAGATACGCAGTATTTT.

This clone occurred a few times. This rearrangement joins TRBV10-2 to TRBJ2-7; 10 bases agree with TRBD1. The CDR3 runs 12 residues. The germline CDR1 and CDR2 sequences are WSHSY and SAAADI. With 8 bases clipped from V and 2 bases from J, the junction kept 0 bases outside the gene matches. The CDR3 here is CASGTGAYEQYF. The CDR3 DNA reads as TGCGCCAGCGGGACAGGGGCCTACGAGCAGTACTTC.

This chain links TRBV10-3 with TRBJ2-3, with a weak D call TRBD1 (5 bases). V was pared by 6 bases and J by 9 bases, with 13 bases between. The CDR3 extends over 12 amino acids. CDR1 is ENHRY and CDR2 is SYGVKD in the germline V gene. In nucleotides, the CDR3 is TGTGCCATCAGCCTTCCTCAGGGCACGCAGTATTTT. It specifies CAISLPQGTQYF.

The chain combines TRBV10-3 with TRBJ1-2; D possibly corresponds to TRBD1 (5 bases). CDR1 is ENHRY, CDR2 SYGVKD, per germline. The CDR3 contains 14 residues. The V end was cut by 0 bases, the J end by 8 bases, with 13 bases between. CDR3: CAISESYQGLGYTF. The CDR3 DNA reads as TGTGCCATCAGTGAGTCTTACCAGGGATTAGGCTACACCTTC.

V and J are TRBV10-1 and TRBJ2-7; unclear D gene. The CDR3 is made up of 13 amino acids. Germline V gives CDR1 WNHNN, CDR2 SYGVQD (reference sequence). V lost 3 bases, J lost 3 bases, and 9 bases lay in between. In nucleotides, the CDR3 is TGCGCCAGCAGTGACGAGCTACTCTACGAGCAGTACTTC. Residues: CASSDELLYEQYF.

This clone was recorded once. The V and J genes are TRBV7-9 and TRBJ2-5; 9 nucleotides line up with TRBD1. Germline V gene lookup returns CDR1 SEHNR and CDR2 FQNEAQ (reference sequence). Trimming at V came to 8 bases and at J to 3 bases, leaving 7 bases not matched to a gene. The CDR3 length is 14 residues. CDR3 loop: CASFSDRGKETQYF. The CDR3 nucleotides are TGTGCCAGCTTTTCCGACAGGGGGAAAGAGACCCAGTACTTC.

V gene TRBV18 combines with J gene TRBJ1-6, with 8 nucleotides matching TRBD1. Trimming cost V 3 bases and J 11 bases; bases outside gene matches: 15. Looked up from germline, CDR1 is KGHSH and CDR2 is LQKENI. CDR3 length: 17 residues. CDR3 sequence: CASSPTGGPNLMTPLHF. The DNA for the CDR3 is TGTGCCAGCTCACCTACAGGGGGTCCCAACCTAATGACACCCCTCCACTTT.

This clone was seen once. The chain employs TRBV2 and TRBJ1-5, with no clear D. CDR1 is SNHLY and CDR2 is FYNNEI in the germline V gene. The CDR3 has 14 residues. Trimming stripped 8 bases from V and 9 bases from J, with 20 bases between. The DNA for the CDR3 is TGTGCCAGCGGAGTGTGGGAGGTAGAGGGGCCCCAGCATTTT. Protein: CASGVWEVEGPQHF.

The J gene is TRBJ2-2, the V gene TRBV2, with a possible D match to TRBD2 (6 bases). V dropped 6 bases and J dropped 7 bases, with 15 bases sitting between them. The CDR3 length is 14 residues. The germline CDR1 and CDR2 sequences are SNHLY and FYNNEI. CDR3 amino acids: CASRLVGGLGELFF. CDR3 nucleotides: TGTGCCAGCAGACTCGTAGGAGGGCTCGGGGAGCTGTTTTTT.

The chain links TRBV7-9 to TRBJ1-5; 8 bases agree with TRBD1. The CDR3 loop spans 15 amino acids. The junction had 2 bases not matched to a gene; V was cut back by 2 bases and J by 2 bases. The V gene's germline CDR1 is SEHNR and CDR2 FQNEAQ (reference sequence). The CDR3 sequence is CASSLSGGGNQPQHF. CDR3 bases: TGTGCCAGCAGCTTATCAGGGGGCGGCAATCAGCCCCAGCATTTT.

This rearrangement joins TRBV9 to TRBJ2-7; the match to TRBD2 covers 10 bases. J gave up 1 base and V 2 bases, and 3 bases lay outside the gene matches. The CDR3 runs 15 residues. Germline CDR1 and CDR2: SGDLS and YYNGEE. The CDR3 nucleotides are TGTGCCAGCAGCGTGGCTAGCGGGGGATCCTACGAGCAGTACTTC. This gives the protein CASSVASGGSYEQYF.